Below, 24 T cell receptor beta chains from the same sample are listed, as sequenced in a study of T cells in Graves' hyperthyroidism and ophthalmopathy (dated by TCRdb to between 2017 and 2020). The receptor library was made with multiplex PCR. TCRdb names Illumina HiSeq 2000 as the instrument used. TCR beta CDR3 regions were amplified from RNA transcripts. The TCR CDR3 was subjected to a first round of RT-PCR using the HTBI primer set and the Qiagen OneStep RT-PCR kit. Using fastp trimming at Q25 and MiXCR clonotype assembly, TCRdb reanalyzed the public sequencing data and kept in-frame beta chains. Records with the same CDR3 protein are collapsed into one entry carrying the most frequent genes and DNA. The sample data list about 510,000 distinct CDR3 sequences, and 35% to 50% of these were observed just once. The ten largest account for about 45% of the sample. Specimen: peripheral blood or thyroid tissue (not recorded which). Receptor source: an adult woman with Graves' disease, either hyperthyroidism or ophthalmopathy (not recorded which).

V and J are TRBV24-1 and TRBJ2-5, with 14 bases aligning to TRBD2. The CDR3 runs to 17 residues. Trimming took 4 bases from V and 4 from J; bases not matched to a gene: 7. Germline V gene sequence: CDR1 KGHDR, CDR2 SFDVKD. This CDR3 reads CATSDKGLAGEGETQYF. Here the CDR3 DNA reads TGTGCCACCAGTGACAAGGGACTAGCGGGAGAGGGAGAGACCCAGTACTTC.

CDR3 coding DNA: TGTGCCAGCAGCTTGAGGACAGGCGTCTATGGCTACACCTTC. Translated: CASSLRTGVYGYTF. The J gene is TRBJ1-2, the V gene TRBV7-9; 7 nucleotides align to TRBD1. In germline, CDR1 is SEHNR, CDR2 FQNEAQ (reference sequence). V shed 3 bases and J 4 bases; nucleotides not matched to a gene: 5. The CDR3 is made up of 14 amino acids.

This clonotype came up many times. V usage is TRBV11-1 and J usage is TRBJ2-5, with unresolved D. The germline V and J ends were trimmed by 10 bases and 2 bases, with 11 bases remaining between them. Germline CDR1 is SGHAT and CDR2 is FQDESV (reference sequence). The CDR3 is made up of 12 amino acids. The chain's CDR3 is CATSDQQETQYF. Here the CDR3 DNA reads TGTGCCACTTCAGATCAACAAGAGACCCAGTACTTC. The variable domain in full, completed from reference TRBV11-1 and TRBJ2-5, reads EAEVAQSPRYKITEKSQAVAFWCDPISGHATLYWYRQILGQGPELLVQFQDESVVDDSQLPKDRFSAERLKGVDSTLKIQPAELGDSAMYLCATSDQQETQYFGPGTRLLVL.

V is TRBV5-6 and J is TRBJ1-5; 8 bases are shared with TRBD1. CDR1 is SGHDT, CDR2 YYEEEE, per germline. The J segment lost 7 bases and the V segment lost 2 bases, leaving 5 bases of the junction unmatched. The CDR3 loop spans 14 amino acids. The CDR3 bases are TGTGCCAGCAGCTTAAAGGCAGGGGGCCAGCCCCAGCATTTT. Protein: CASSLKAGGQPQHF.

The J gene is TRBJ1-2, the V gene TRBV11-1; a possible D gene is TRBD1 (5 bases). The CDR3 extends over 16 amino acids. Germline V CDR1 and CDR2: SGHAT, FQDESV (reference sequence). The ends were cut back, 5 bases at V and 7 bases at J, with 23 bases in the middle. CDR3 sequence reads: CASSERRGRTTVGYTF. In DNA form, the CDR3 reads TGTGCCAGCAGCGAACGTCGGGGCCGAACCACGGTTGGCTACACCTTC.

The V gene is TRBV5-1, the J gene TRBJ2-7; D remains unclear. CDR3 length equals 12 residues. Germline loops: CDR1 SGHRS, CDR2 YFSETQ. V was pared by 2 bases and J by 6 bases, with 9 bases between. The CDR3 is CASSLRLGEQYF. CDR3 nucleotide sequence: TGCGCCAGCAGCTTACGCTTGGGCGAGCAGTACTTC.

This clonotype was counted at least ten times. V gene TRBV7-9 combines with J gene TRBJ1-1; D is undetermined. The germline CDR1 and CDR2 sequences are SEHNR and FQNEAQ (reference sequence). The V end was cut by 5 bases, the J end by 5 bases, with 12 bases between. This CDR3 contains 13 residues. The CDR3 region is CASSISLSTEAFF. The DNA for the CDR3 is TGTGCCAGCAGCATCTCTCTGAGTACTGAAGCTTTCTTT.

CDR3 residues: CAIRGDRENQPQHF. CDR3 coding DNA: TGTGCCATCAGGGGGGACAGGGAGAATCAGCCCCAGCATTTT. The chain is built from TRBV10-3 and TRBJ1-5; the match to TRBD1 covers 9 bases. V shed 6 bases, J shed 4 bases, and the junction held 4 bases outside the gene matches. CDR3 length equals 14 residues. The V gene's germline CDR1 is ENHRY and CDR2 SYGVKD.

The rearrangement joins TRBV7-8 to TRBJ2-5, with 11 nucleotides matching TRBD2. Trimming at V came to 1 base and at J to 2 bases, leaving 3 bases not matched to a gene. This CDR3 is built from 16 residues. Per the germline V gene, CDR1 is SGHVS and CDR2 is FQNEAQ. The DNA for the CDR3 is TGTGCCAGCAGCTTAGGGATAGCGGGGGGGCAAGAGACCCAGTACTTC. Translation: CASSLGIAGGQETQYF.

The chain combines TRBV10-2 with TRBJ1-1, with D maybe TRBD1 (6 bases). The V and J ends lost 1 base and 4 bases respectively, with 13 bases between them. Germline V gene lookup returns CDR1 WSHSY and CDR2 SAAADI. The length of the CDR3 is 15 residues. CDR3 DNA: TGCGCCAGCAGTGAGTTAGGGCTAGGGGGCACTGAAGCTTTCTTT. This sequence encodes CASSELGLGGTEAFF.

CDR3 sequence reads: CASSLVTGDDGYTF. The CDR3, as DNA: TGTGCCAGCAGCTTAGTCACTGGGGACGATGGCTACACCTTC. The rearrangement joins TRBV7-8 to TRBJ1-2, with a possible D match to TRBD1 (5 bases). The V and J ends lost 1 base and 6 bases respectively, with 12 bases between them. Germline CDR1 reads SGHVS; CDR2 reads FQNEAQ. This CDR3 comprises 14 residues.

The chain employs TRBV10-3 and TRBJ2-7; D perhaps matches TRBD1 (6 bases). The CDR3 has 13 amino acids. The germline V gene has CDR1 ENHRY and CDR2 SYGVKD. Trimming removed 8 bases from V and 3 bases from J, with 14 bases in between. Here the CDR3 reads CAISRGGGYEQYF. For the CDR3, the DNA is TGTGCCATCTCCAGGGGCGGAGGCTACGAGCAGTACTTC.

In this sample, this clonotype turned up many times. The chain joins TRBV14 to TRBJ1-2; D not certain. V was pared by 0 bases and J by 8 bases, with 16 bases between. The CDR3 loop spans 15 amino acids. Germline V gives CDR1 SGHDN, CDR2 FVKESK. CDR3 sequence: CASSQDVPRSGGYTF. The CDR3 nucleotides read TGTGCCAGCAGCCAAGACGTTCCCCGCTCCGGGGGCTACACCTTC. The variable domain in full, with the rest retrieved from reference TRBV14 and TRBJ1-2, is EAGVTQFPSHSVIEKGQTVTLRCDPISGHDNLYWYRRVMGKEIKFLLHFVKESKQDESGMPNNRFLAERTGGTYSTLKVQPAELEDSGVYFCASSQDVPRSGGYTFGSGTRLTVV.

The rearrangement links TRBV4-1 to TRBJ1-5, with 9 nucleotides matching TRBD1. The CDR3 consists of 16 residues. Trimming removed 2 bases from V and 5 bases from J; junction bases left unmatched: 7. The germline V gene has CDR1 MGHRA and CDR2 YSYEKL. The CDR3 region has the DNA TGCGCCAGCAGCCAACCCGGGACAGGGAGACATCAGCCCCAGCATTTT. Translating it yields CASSQPGTGRHQPQHF.

This chain connects TRBV19 to TRBJ2-5; D assignment may be TRBD1 or TRBD2 (5 bases each). From germline, CDR1 is LNHDA and CDR2 SQIVND (reference sequence). With 6 bases removed from V and 4 bases from J, the gap between germline ends came to 15 bases. CDR3 length: 14 amino acids. CDR3: CASSTGAKRETQYF. CDR3 coding DNA: TGTGCCAGTAGCACCGGGGCCAAGAGAGAGACCCAGTACTTC.

The V gene is TRBV24-1, the J gene TRBJ1-4, with a possible D match to TRBD1 (5 bases). The length of the CDR3 is 15 residues. Deletions cut 2 bases from V and 8 bases from J, with 14 bases between. Per the germline V gene, CDR1 is KGHDR and CDR2 is SFDVKD. This CDR3 reads CATSDSKGSGEKLFF. The CDR3, as DNA: TGTGCCACCAGTGATTCAAAGGGGTCGGGGGAAAAACTGTTTTTT.

The rearrangement joins TRBV7-3 to TRBJ1-2; D is ambiguous. Germline-derived CDR1 and CDR2 are SGHTA and FQGTGA. The CDR3 has 12 residues. Trimming removed 4 bases from V and 5 bases from J, with 8 bases in between. Here the CDR3 DNA reads TGTGCCAGCAGCTCCCTCATGTATGGCTACACCTTC. Translating it yields CASSSLMYGYTF.

This clonotype was recorded many times. This chain joins TRBV6-2 or TRBV6-3 and TRBJ2-7, with 9 bases fitting TRBD2. The CDR3 covers 13 residues. Per germline, CDR1 MNHEY and CDR2 SVGEGT. V dropped 8 bases and J dropped 0; count of bases not matched to a gene: 2. CDR3 bases: TGTGCCAGCTGTAGCGGGAGCTCCTACGAGCAGTACTTC. Protein product: CASCSGSSYEQYF.

The V gene is TRBV7-9, the J gene TRBJ1-4; 7 nucleotides match TRBD1. With 2 bases clipped from V and 0 bases from J, the junction kept 12 bases outside the gene matches. The germline gives CDR1 SEHNR, CDR2 FQNEAQ (reference sequence). There are 19 residues in the CDR3. Written as DNA, the CDR3 is TGTGCCAGCAGCTTATGGGCTCCGGGACAGACAGCAACTAATGAAAAACTGTTTTTT. It encodes CASSLWAPGQTATNEKLFF.

This clonotype was counted ten times or more. The chain combines TRBV4-2 with TRBJ2-5, with 10 bases aligning to TRBD2. This CDR3 is built from 15 residues. With 6 bases clipped from V and 3 bases from J, the junction kept 7 bases outside the gene matches. CDR1 and CDR2 (germline): LGHNA, YNFKEQ. The CDR3, as DNA: TGTGCCAGCAGGGGGGTAGCGGGAGGAGAAGAGACCCAGTACTTC. Translated, it gives CASRGVAGGEETQYF.

This clonotype appeared many times. The rearrangement joins TRBV20-1 to TRBJ2-2; 13 bases align to TRBD2. CDR3 length: 15 residues. Germline CDR1 is DFQATT and CDR2 is SNEGSKA (reference sequence). V trimming: 2 bases; J trimming: 5 bases; junction bases outside the gene matches: 2. The CDR3 DNA reads as TGCAGTGCTAGACCGGGACTAGCGGGGACCGGGGAGCTGTTTTTT. Translating gives CSARPGLAGTGELFF.

The J gene is TRBJ2-2, the V gene TRBV4-1; tentatively, D is TRBD2 (6 bases). V lost 0 bases and J 5 bases, leaving 16 bases between the germline ends. The CDR3 runs to 17 residues. Germline V gene data show CDR1 as MGHRA and CDR2 as YSYEKL. This chain's CDR3 is CASSQDLRAGGTGELFF. CDR3 nucleotides: TGCGCCAGCAGCCAAGATCTAAGGGCAGGAGGGACCGGGGAGCTGTTTTTT.

There are a few counts of this clonotype. Its ends do not fully match the called genes, so a read error is possible. The gene calls are TRBV19 and TRBJ1-5, with a weak D call TRBD1 (5 bases). The CDR3 sequence is 15 residues long. Germline loops: CDR1 LNHDA, CDR2 SQIVND (reference sequence). The CDR3 DNA reads TGTGCCAGTAGTATAACTGGGGGGAGCAATCAGCCTCAGCATTTT. This gives the protein CASSITGGSNQPQHF. The whole variable domain, remainder taken from reference TRBV19 and TRBJ1-5, is DGGITQSPKYLFRKEGQNVTLSCEQNLNHDAMYWYRQDPGQGLRLIYYSQIVNDFQKGDIAEGYSVSREKKESFPLTVTSAQKNPTAFYLCASSITGGSNQPQHFGDGTRLSIL.

In this sample, this clonotype turned up many times. The chain carries TRBV28 and TRBJ2-6, with no clear D. The CDR3 extends over 14 amino acids. The germline V and J ends were trimmed by 3 bases and 0 bases, with 3 bases remaining between them. The germline CDR1 and CDR2 sequences are MDHEN and SYDVKM. This CDR3 is CASSLFSGANVLTF. CDR3 sequence (DNA): TGTGCCAGCAGTTTGTTCTCTGGGGCCAACGTCCTGACTTTC.